This entry features one T cell receptor beta chain sequence. Sorting used thawed, overnight-rested PBMC stained with anti-CD3, a viability dye and GMM-loaded CD1B tetramer. C32 glucose monomycolate from Rhodococcus equi was loaded onto the CD1B tetramers. PBMC for tetramer sorting were first depleted of CD14-expressing monocytes. Approximately 100,000 tetramer-negative cells were sorted from each donor. Generated by immunoSEQ multiplex PCR, the TCRdb table keeps only in-frame clones and is missing some. Among 88,000 or so clones listed, roughly 93% were seen once. The germline gives CDR1 SGHNT, CDR2 YYREEE (reference sequence). This CDR3 region has 13 residues. Deletions cut 2 bases from V and 3 bases from J, with 9 bases between. These data originate in a study of T cells in tuberculosis. Study information: Sequenced TCRs come from CD1B-GMM tetramer-binding T cells.

The sample consisted of CD1b-GMM tetramer-negative cells sorted from PBMCs. The V gene is TRBV5-4, the J gene TRBJ2-7, with D uncertain. The TCR was taken from an adult woman with latent tuberculosis. CDR3 residues: CASSLGTGYEQYF. In nucleotides, the CDR3 is TGTGCCAGCAGCTTAGGTACGGGCTACGAGCAGTACTTC. Together with reference TRBV5-4 and TRBJ2-7, the CDR3 gives the full variable domain: ETGVTQSPTHLIKTRGQQVTLRCSSQSGHNTVSWYQQALGQGPQFIFQYYREEENGRGNFPPRFSGLQFPNYSSELNVNALELDDSALYLCASSLGTGYEQYFGPGTRLTVT.